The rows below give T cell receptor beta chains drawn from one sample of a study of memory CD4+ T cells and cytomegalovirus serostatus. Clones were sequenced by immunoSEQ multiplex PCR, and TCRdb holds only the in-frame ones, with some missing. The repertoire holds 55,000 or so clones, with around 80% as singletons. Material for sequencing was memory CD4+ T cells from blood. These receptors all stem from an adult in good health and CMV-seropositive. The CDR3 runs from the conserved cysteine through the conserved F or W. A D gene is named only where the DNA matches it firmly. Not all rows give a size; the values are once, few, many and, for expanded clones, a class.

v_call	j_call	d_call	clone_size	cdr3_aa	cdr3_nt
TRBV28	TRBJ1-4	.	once	CASSSRREEKLFF	TGTGCCAGCAGTTCCCGACGAGAGGAAAAACTGTTTTTT
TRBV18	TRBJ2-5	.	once	CASSRDRSQETQYF	TGTGCCAGCTCTAGAGACAGGTCCCAAGAGACCCAGTACTTC
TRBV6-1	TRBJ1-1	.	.	CASSEAPRPDTEAFF	TGTGCCAGCAGTGAAGCCCCCAGGCCAGACACTGAAGCTTTCTTT
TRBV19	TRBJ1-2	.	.	CASSITGLANYGYTF	TGTGCCAGTAGTATAACAGGTCTAGCTAACTATGGCTACACCTTC
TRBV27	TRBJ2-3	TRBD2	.	CASIRSGSGTDTQYF	TGTGCCAGCATTCGTAGCGGGAGTGGCACAGATACGCAGTATTTT
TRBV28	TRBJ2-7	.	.	CASSREGGLYEQYF	TGTGCCAGCAGTCGTGAGGGCGGACTCTACGAGCAGTACTTC
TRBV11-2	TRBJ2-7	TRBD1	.	CATRLTGDPEQYF	TGTGCCACTAGATTAACAGGGGATCCCGAGCAGTACTTC
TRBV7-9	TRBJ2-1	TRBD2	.	CASSPGLAEGQFF	TGTGCCAGCAGCCCGGGACTAGCCGAGGGGCAGTTCTTC
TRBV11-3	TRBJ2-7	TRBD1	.	CASSLGGGGYEQYF	TGTGCCAGCAGCTTAGGAGGGGGCGGCTACGAGCAGTACTTC
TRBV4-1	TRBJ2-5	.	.	CASSPRDGETQYF	TGCGCCAGCAGCCCCCGGGACGGTGAGACCCAGTACTTC
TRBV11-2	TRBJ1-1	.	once	CASSPTAGKNTEAFF	TGTGCCAGCAGCCCAACCGCAGGGAAGAACACTGAAGCTTTCTTT
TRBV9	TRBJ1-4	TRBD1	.	CASSVDGQGIEKLFF	TGTGCCAGCAGCGTAGATGGACAGGGGATCGAAAAACTGTTTTTT
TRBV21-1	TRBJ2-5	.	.	CASLRGLGLAGGQETQYF	TGTGCCAGCCTCCGGGGCCTGGGACTAGCGGGAGGACAAGAGACCCAGTACTTC
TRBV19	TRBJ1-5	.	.	CASSTRQLEQPQHF	TGTGCCAGTAGTACACGACAGCTGGAGCAGCCCCAGCATTTT
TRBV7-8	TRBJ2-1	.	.	CASSHGVPVGYNEQFF	TGTGCCAGCAGCCACGGGGTCCCCGTGGGGTACAATGAGCAGTTCTTC
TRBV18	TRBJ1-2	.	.	CASSPNSHYGYTF	TGTGCCAGCTCACCAAACAGTCACTATGGCTACACCTTC
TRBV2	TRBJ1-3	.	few	CASRPLLGGNTIYF	TGTGCCAGCAGGCCTCTACTAGGTGGAAACACCATATATTTT
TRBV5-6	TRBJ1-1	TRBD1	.	CASSLADRAGTEAFF	TGTGCCAGCAGCTTAGCCGACAGGGCGGGCACTGAAGCTTTCTTT
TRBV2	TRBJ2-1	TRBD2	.	CASTRGPPSGRGPISYNEQFF	TGTGCCAGCACGCGTGGGCCCCCTAGCGGGAGAGGCCCTATCTCCTACAATGAGCAGTTCTTC
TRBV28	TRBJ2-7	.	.	CASSYHYEQYF	TGTGCCAGCAGTTATCACTACGAGCAGTACTTC
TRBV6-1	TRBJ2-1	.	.	CATSPGPLREQFF	TGTGCCACTTCCCCGGGGCCGCTTCGAGAGCAGTTCTTC
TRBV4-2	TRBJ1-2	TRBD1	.	CASSQGTGYGYTF	TGTGCCAGCAGCCAAGGGACAGGCTATGGCTACACCTTC
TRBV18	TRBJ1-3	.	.	CASSPLILRQASGNTIYF	TGTGCCAGCTCACCACTAATTCTACGACAGGCCTCTGGAAACACCATATATTTT
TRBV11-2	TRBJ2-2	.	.	CASSPRGLGASTGELFF	TGTGCCAGCAGCCCCCGGGGCCTGGGGGCGAGCACCGGGGAGCTGTTTTTT
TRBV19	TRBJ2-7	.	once	CASSILPASRDEQYF	TGTGCCAGTAGTATCCTCCCGGCCAGTCGCGACGAGCAGTACTTC
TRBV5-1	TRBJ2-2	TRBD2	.	CASSRTSGRSDTGELFF	TGCGCCAGCAGCAGGACTAGCGGGAGGTCGGACACCGGGGAGCTGTTTTTT